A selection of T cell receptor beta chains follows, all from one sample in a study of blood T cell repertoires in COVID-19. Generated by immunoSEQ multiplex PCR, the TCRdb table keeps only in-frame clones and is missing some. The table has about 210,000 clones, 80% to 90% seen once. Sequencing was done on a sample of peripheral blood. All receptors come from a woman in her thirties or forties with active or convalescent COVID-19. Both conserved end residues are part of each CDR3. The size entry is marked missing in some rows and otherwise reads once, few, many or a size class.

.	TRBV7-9	CASSLEIGGSTGELFF
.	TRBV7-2	CASSLGLAGGSETQYF
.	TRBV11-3	CASSLDPGQKLDSYGYTF
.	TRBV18	CASSPEAGEGAFF
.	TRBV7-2	CASSFNPNTEAFF
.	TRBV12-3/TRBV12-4	CASSNRADEQFF
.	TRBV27	CASTPTGSGFEAFF
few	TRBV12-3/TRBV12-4	CASSFSRNYGYTF
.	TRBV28	CASSLRSGETQYF
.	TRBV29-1	CSVEEDRAYGYTF
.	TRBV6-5	CASSFGLAGDYEQYF
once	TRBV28	CASSLVDSPRKEAFF
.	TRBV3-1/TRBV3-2	CASSQDLRGFSEAFF
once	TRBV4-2	CASSQDVTGSRQAFF
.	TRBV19	CASSMTSSGNTIYF
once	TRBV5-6	CASSPAGGLRDTQYF
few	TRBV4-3	CASSQDPAAGEQPQHF
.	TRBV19	CASSPPGLAGDEQFF
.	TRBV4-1	CASSTTGYGYTF
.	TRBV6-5	CASVNGDSGNTIYF
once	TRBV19	CASSSRDRAVRTQYF
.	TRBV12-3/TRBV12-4	CAIGQGYSNEQFF
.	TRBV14	CASSPLAGGPYEQYF
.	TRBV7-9	CASSSGGSTWSPLHF
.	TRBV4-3	CASSQDYPGQGGETQYF
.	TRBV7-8	CASSLSGVSYEQYF
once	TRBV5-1	CASSLEGTSIDEQFF
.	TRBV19	CASSRVTGGRAKTGELFF
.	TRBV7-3	CASSLHGGRLDEQFF
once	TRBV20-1	CSAGGETEAFF
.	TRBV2	CASRVGADQPQHF
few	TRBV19	CASSILGGRGSFF
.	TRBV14	CASSQNRVNTEAFF
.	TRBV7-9	CASSAAGPGGEDGYTF
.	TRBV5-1	CASAGEGLGTEAFF
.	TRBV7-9	CASSFSGTGGFSGANVLTF
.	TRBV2	CASRLAGPPSLEQYF
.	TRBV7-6	CASSRGDTVQGYTGELFF
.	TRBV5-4	CASSPPPGVAPYEQYF
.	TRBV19	CASSAQGWETQYF